The rows below give T cell receptor beta chains drawn from one sample of a study of blood T cell repertoires in COVID-19. Clones were sequenced by immunoSEQ multiplex PCR, and TCRdb holds only the in-frame ones, with some missing. Altogether 200,000 or so clones are present, roughly 85% being singletons, with the ten largest covering over 2.5%. The sequencing input was peripheral blood. The receptors derive from a man in his sixties with acute or convalescent COVID-19. The CDR3 runs from the conserved cysteine through the conserved F or W. Each record gives: D gene, J gene, clone size, V gene, CDR3 DNA, CDR3 protein. D genes are given only for firm matches. Some rows mark clone size as missing; the rest say once, few, many or name a class of expanded clone.

NA	TRBJ2-3	once	TRBV5-1	TGCGCCAGCAGCCGAATCTCTTCGGGGGATACGCAGTATTTT	CASSRISSGDTQYF
NA	TRBJ1-5	few	TRBV10-2	TGCGCCAGCAGTGAGTCGAGGCAGGGGTCCCAGCCCCAGCATTTT	CASSESRQGSQPQHF
NA	TRBJ1-3	NA	TRBV20-1	TGCGTCCGACAAGCCGGAAACACCATATATTTT	CVRQAGNTIYF
NA	TRBJ1-2	NA	TRBV25-1	TGTGCCAGCAGTGGGGGGGGCGCTGGCTACACCTTC	CASSGGGAGYTF
TRBD2	TRBJ2-7	once	TRBV27	TGTGCCAGCAGTCACCCCGGGACTAGCGGGTCCTACGAGCAGTACTTC	CASSHPGTSGSYEQYF
NA	TRBJ1-6	NA	TRBV6-6	TGTGCCAGCAGTCGACAGGAGGGTTATAATTCACCCCTCCACTTT	CASSRQEGYNSPLHF
TRBD1	TRBJ1-1	few	TRBV27	TGTGCCAGCAGTGCCGCCGGGACAGCGGTTTCGGAAGCTTTCTTT	CASSAAGTAVSEAFF
TRBD2	TRBJ2-5	NA	TRBV6-2/TRBV6-3	TGTGCCAGCAGTTCGACTAGCGGGGGGGAGACCCAGTACTTC	CASSSTSGGETQYF
NA	TRBJ1-1	NA	TRBV4-2	TGTGCCAGCAGCCAAGACAGGGACACTGAAGCTTTCTTT	CASSQDRDTEAFF
NA	TRBJ2-3	NA	TRBV7-9	TGTGCCACCCGCAGAAGCGGCGGCACAGATACGCAGTATTTT	CATRRSGGTDTQYF
TRBD2	TRBJ2-5	NA	TRBV4-3	TGCGCCAGCAGCCAAGAACGGGCGGGAGGGTACCAAGAGACCCAGTACTTC	CASSQERAGGYQETQYF
NA	TRBJ2-2	NA	TRBV27	TGTGCCAGCACCCGAGCCCTAGGCACCGGGGAGCTGTTTTTT	CASTRALGTGELFF
TRBD1	TRBJ2-2	once	TRBV7-2	TGTGCCAGCAGCAGATACAGGGGGCTAGACACCGGGGAGCTGTTTTTT	CASSRYRGLDTGELFF
NA	TRBJ1-3	NA	TRBV7-9	TGTGCCAGCAGCTTAGAGGCGACAGTGGGAAACACCATATATTTT	CASSLEATVGNTIYF
TRBD2	TRBJ2-1	NA	TRBV6-5	TGTGCCAGCAGCCCCGGGGCTAGCGGGAGCCGAGAGCAGTTCTTC	CASSPGASGSREQFF
NA	TRBJ2-1	NA	TRBV15	TGTGCCACCAGCAGATACAGGGGGGGGAGCGATGAGCAGTTCTTC	CATSRYRGGSDEQFF
NA	TRBJ1-2	NA	TRBV19	TGTGCCAGTAAATCCGGCAGGGGCGTTAACTATGGCTACACCTTC	CASKSGRGVNYGYTF
TRBD1	TRBJ2-1	NA	TRBV9	TGTGCCAGCAGCGCCGAACCGGGACAGGGGGTCAATGAGCAGTTCTTC	CASSAEPGQGVNEQFF
NA	TRBJ1-1	NA	TRBV10-3	TGTGCCATCAGTGAGGCGGTCGCGGGGTACACTGAAGCTTTCTTT	CAISEAVAGYTEAFF
NA	TRBJ2-2	NA	TRBV6-2/TRBV6-3	TGTGCCAGCAGCCCCCTATCAACCGGGGAGCTGTTTTTT	CASSPLSTGELFF
NA	TRBJ2-1	once	TRBV24-1	TGTGCCACCAGTAAACCGACGGGAGACTACAATGAGCAGTTCTTC	CATSKPTGDYNEQFF
NA	TRBJ1-5	NA	TRBV19	TGTGCCAGTAATCCGCGTAGCAATCAGCCCCAGCATTTT	CASNPRSNQPQHF
TRBD1	TRBJ1-3	NA	TRBV7-2	TGTGCCAGCAGCCAGGACAGGGTTTCCGGAAACACCATATATTTT	CASSQDRVSGNTIYF
NA	TRBJ1-4	NA	TRBV4-1	TGCGCCAGCAGCCTCTTACGGGGAGAAAAACTGTTTTTT	CASSLLRGEKLFF
TRBD1	TRBJ1-6	NA	TRBV5-1	TGCGCCAGCAGCTTGCGCAGGGGGGACCTGGCCTATAATTCACCCCTCCACTTT	CASSLRRGDLAYNSPLHF
TRBD1	TRBJ2-5	NA	TRBV5-1	TGCGCCAGCAGCAAGGGACAGGGGGGATCAGAGACCCAGTACTTC	CASSKGQGGSETQYF
TRBD2	TRBJ2-1	NA	TRBV6-4	TGTGCCAGCAGTGGAACTAGCGGCTACAATGAGCAGTTCTTC	CASSGTSGYNEQFF